The entry that follows covers one T cell receptor (beta chain) sequence. These data are taken from a study of CD8 T cells in Susac syndrome. Sequencing of TCR beta drew on CD8+ and CD4+ T cells from blood. TEMRA cells were FACS-enriched and CD8+ and CD4+ T cells negatively isolated. Random hexamers were used to reverse transcribe an amount of roughly 0.5 to 1 ug RNA. The CDR3 of TCR beta was amplified by immunoSEQ multiplex PCR across 54 Vbeta and 13 Jbeta. TCRdb reprocessed the immunoSEQ multiplex PCR reads via MiXCR and lists one record per CDR3 protein. The table has 150,000 to 200,000 distinct CDR3 sequences, approximately 95% seen once. CDR3 length: 15 residues. V lost 3 bases to trimming and J lost 10 bases, with 19 bases between them. The V gene's germline CDR1 is MDHEN and CDR2 SYDVKM.

Sequenced: CD4+ T cells from PBMCs. The receptor comes from a human donor with multiple sclerosis. The chain employs TRBV28 and TRBJ2-1; D possibly matches TRBD1 or TRBD2 (5 bases each). This CDR3 reads CASSLRDGGFFEQFF. The CDR3 DNA reads TGTGCCAGCAGTTTGAGGGATGGGGGATTCTTCGAGCAGTTCTTC.